This T cell receptor (beta chain) came from a study of blood T cell repertoires in COVID-19. Looking at the study overall: The United States, Italy and Spain were the sources of the acute and convalescent COVID-19 samples. Sources were T cells, B-cell-depleted T cells, or PBMCs; the material itself was cDNA or gDNA.

The CDR3 consists of 15 residues. Germline values: CDR1 MGHRA, CDR2 YSYEKL. The junction had 4 bases not matched to a gene; V was cut back by 1 base and J by 2 bases. Assay: immunoSEQ multiplex PCR; the TCRdb copy retains only in-frame clones and omits some. Here the sample spans under 350,000 clones, 83% being singletons. This chain links TRBV4-1 with TRBJ2-7; 8 positions agree with TRBD1. The origin of this receptor is a man aged 55 to 70 who had recovered from COVID-19. The sample was peripheral blood. The CDR3: CASSQGAQGAYEQYF. The CDR3 bases are TGCGCCAGCAGCCAAGGCGCACAGGGGGCCTACGAGCAGTACTTC.